Listed here are 20 T cell receptor beta chains from one sample, sequenced in a study of cytomegalovirus exposure and HLA in healthy donors. The study ran its PCR with 60 Vbeta and 13 Jbeta primers. The data were produced by immunoSEQ multiplex PCR, yet TCRdb's version contains in-frame clones alone and is incomplete. The data contain about 150,000 clones, roughly four fifths of them singletons. The sequenced material came from PBMCs. The receptors derive from a man between 18 and 35 years old in good health and CMV-seronegative.

The chain combines TRBV25-1 with TRBJ2-5; perhaps TRBD1 as D (5 bases). The CDR3 extends over 14 amino acids. V lost 5 bases and J 1 base, leaving 11 bases between the germline ends. Germline V gene data show CDR1 as MGHDK and CDR2 as SYGVNS. In DNA, the CDR3 is TGTGCCAGCAGTTCTTCAGGGTCCCAAGAGACCCAGTACTTC. It specifies CASSSSGSQETQYF.

This clone occurred a few times. V gene TRBV10-3 combines with J gene TRBJ1-1, with D hard to call. Germline CDR1 and CDR2: ENHRY and SYGVKD. V lost 2 bases and J 4 bases, leaving 14 bases between the germline ends. This CDR3 contains 15 residues. CDR3 coding DNA: TGTGCCATCAGTGAGCAAACGGGGTACAGCACTGAAGCTTTCTTT. Amino acids: CAISEQTGYSTEAFF.

This clone was detected a few times. The rearrangement uses TRBV7-8 and TRBJ2-1; the match to TRBD2 covers 9 bases. The germline V gene encodes CDR1 SGHVS and CDR2 FQNEAQ. This CDR3 is 15 amino acids long. Trimming cost V 1 base and J 3 bases; bases outside gene matches: 1. This CDR3 reads CASSLGSGSYNEQFF. CDR3 nucleotides: TGTGCCAGCAGCTTAGGTAGCGGGAGCTACAATGAGCAGTTCTTC. Variable domain in full (rest from reference TRBV7-8 and TRBJ2-1): GAGVSQSPRYKVAKRGQDVALRCDPISGHVSLFWYQQALGQGPEFLTYFQNEAQLDKSGLPSDRFFAERPEGSVSTLKIQRTQQEDSAVYLCASSLGSGSYNEQFFGPGTRLTVL.

The table lists this clone with a few counts. This chain uses TRBV7-8 with TRBJ2-3, with 8 bases aligning to TRBD1. The V gene end was trimmed by 8 bases and the J gene end by 6 bases; junction bases not matched to a gene: 4. CDR3 length: 12 residues. In germline, CDR1 is SGHVS, CDR2 FQNEAQ. The CDR3 protein is CASRTGLDTQYF. CDR3 DNA sequence: TGTGCCAGCCGGACAGGGTTGGATACGCAGTATTTT.

The sample holds one count of this clone. This chain uses TRBV27 with TRBJ2-2, with 8 bases matching TRBD2. The V gene's germline CDR1 is MNHEY and CDR2 SMNVEV (reference sequence). The CDR3 is 13 residues long. Trimming removed 5 bases from V and 6 bases from J; junction bases left unmatched: 2. For the CDR3, the DNA is TGTGCCAGCAGTACGGGGGGGGCCGGGGAGCTGTTTTTT. Translation gives CASSTGGAGELFF.

The CDR3 loop is CASSLGYTQYF. For the CDR3, the DNA is TGTGCCAGCAGCCTAGGTTATACGCAGTATTTT. The gene calls are TRBV6-5 and TRBJ2-3; no clear D. The germline CDR1 and CDR2 sequences are MNHEY and SVGAGI. The CDR3 loop spans 11 amino acids. V was shortened by 6 bases and J by 7 bases, with 8 bases between the two germline ends.

DNA for the CDR3: TGTGCCAGCAGCCCACCACAGGGATTGGACGAGCAGTACTTC. As protein: CASSPPQGLDEQYF. The chain combines TRBV7-9 with TRBJ2-5, with a weak D call TRBD1 (6 bases). The J call may be in error: the DNA end matches TRBJ2-7 better. CDR3 size: 14 residues. The germline V gene has CDR1 SEHNR and CDR2 FQNEAQ (reference sequence).

This clone was observed a handful of times. This chain links TRBV7-2 with TRBJ2-2, with TRBD1 matching over 7 bases. The V gene's germline CDR1 is SGHTA and CDR2 FQGNSA. The V segment lost 8 bases and the J segment 0 bases; nucleotides outside the gene matches: 9. The CDR3 is 16 amino acids. The CDR3 is CASGWFGTANTGELFF. The CDR3 nucleotides read TGTGCCAGCGGATGGTTTGGGACAGCGAACACCGGGGAGCTGTTTTTT.

The count of this clone is one. The chain is built from TRBV28 and TRBJ2-7; 9 bases map to TRBD2. The CDR3 extends over 15 amino acids. Germline lookup yields CDR1 MDHEN and CDR2 SYDVKM. V shed 1 base and J 5 bases; nucleotides not matched to a gene: 6. The CDR3 DNA sequence: TGTGCCAGCAGTTTATCGGCGGGAGGGCGAGACGAGCAGTACTTC. Protein product: CASSLSAGGRDEQYF.

The chain is built from TRBV7-9 and TRBJ2-2, with D maybe TRBD2 (5 bases). This CDR3 has 15 amino acids. Germline assignment: CDR1 SEHNR and CDR2 FQNEAQ (reference sequence). V lost 7 bases and J 4 bases, leaving 16 bases between the germline ends. In nucleotides, the CDR3 is TGTGCCAGCATCATCTCCGGAGGCTTCACCGGGGAGCTGTTTTTT. Residues: CASIISGGFTGELFF.

In its sample, this clone was seen once. This rearrangement joins TRBV5-6 to TRBJ1-4, with D perhaps matching TRBD1 (5 bases). Germline CDR1 SGHDT, CDR2 YYEEEE. The CDR3 has 16 amino acids. The V end was cut by 2 bases, the J end by 0 bases, with 11 bases between. As DNA, the CDR3 is TGTGCCAGCAGCTTATCGGGGGAGGCAACTAATGAAAAACTGTTTTTT. Its protein is CASSLSGEATNEKLFF.

This chain joins TRBV11-2 and TRBJ2-7; perhaps TRBD2 as D (6 bases). The germline gives CDR1 SGHAT, CDR2 FQNNGV. The V end was cut by 6 bases, the J end by 3 bases, with 18 bases between. This CDR3 is built from 15 residues. CDR3 sequence: CASRPSWGTYYEQYF. CDR3 nucleotide sequence: TGTGCCAGCAGACCTTCTTGGGGGACTTACTACGAGCAGTACTTC.

In its sample, this clone was seen once. This sequence joins TRBV7-2 and TRBJ2-1; tentatively, D is TRBD1 (5 bases). Germline CDR1 is SGHTA and CDR2 is FQGNSA. Trimming took 5 bases from V and 5 from J, leaving 10 bases between them. This CDR3 comprises 13 residues. The CDR3 sequence: CASSAGQNNEQFF. CDR3 coding DNA: TGTGCCAGCAGCGCCGGACAAAACAATGAGCAGTTCTTC.

CDR3 in DNA: TGTGCCAGCAGCACAGAGGGACAGCTAACCTACGAGCAGTACTTC. This gives the protein CASSTEGQLTYEQYF. The chain combines TRBV6-6 with TRBJ2-7; TRBD1 matches at 7 bases. The CDR3 is 15 amino acids. CDR1 MNHNY and CDR2 SVGAGI come from the germline V gene (reference sequence). The V and J ends lost 6 bases and 2 bases, in that order; junction bases with no gene match: 10.

This chain connects TRBV18 to TRBJ1-1; no reliable D call. V shed 1 base and J shed 5 bases, with 5 bases lying between them. The CDR3 has 12 residues. Germline CDR1 is KGHSH and CDR2 is LQKENI. The CDR3 DNA is TGTGCCAGCTCACCACAGGAGACTGAAGCTTTCTTT. Its translation is CASSPQETEAFF.

The chain joins TRBV7-9 to TRBJ2-3; the D gene is possibly TRBD2 (6 bases). This CDR3 has 19 amino acids. V lost 0 bases and J lost 4, with 23 bases in between. Germline lookup yields CDR1 SEHNR and CDR2 FQNEAQ (reference sequence). The CDR3 region has the DNA TGTGCCAGCAGCTTAGCGGAGGGAAGGACCGGGGAGGTTCCAGATACGCAGTATTTT. Encoded protein: CASSLAEGRTGEVPDTQYF.

The chain links TRBV5-1 to TRBJ2-2; no reliable D call. The CDR3 runs to 13 residues. Germline V gene lookup returns CDR1 SGHRS and CDR2 YFSETQ. Trimming left V 10 bases short and J 6 bases short, with 16 bases between. CDR3 in amino acids: CAYKAESSGELFF. The CDR3 nucleotides read TGCGCCTATAAGGCGGAGTCCTCCGGGGAGCTGTTTTTT.

The V call is TRBV27, the J call TRBJ2-7; TRBD2 matches at 14 bases. CDR3 length: 17 amino acids. Germline V lookup: CDR1 MNHEY, CDR2 SMNVEV (reference sequence). V shed 4 bases and J 6 bases; nucleotides not matched to a gene: 11. The CDR3 DNA reads TGTGCCAGCAGTTCCCCGACTAGCGGGGGGGCCAGAAGCGAGCAGTACTTC. The encoded protein is CASSSPTSGGARSEQYF.

This clone was observed a few times. This chain connects TRBV13 to TRBJ2-1; D remains unclear. This CDR3 spans 12 amino acids. V shed 4 bases and J shed 11 bases, with 12 bases lying between them. Germline loops: CDR1 PRHDT, CDR2 FYEKMQ (reference sequence). CDR3 nucleotide sequence: TGTGCCAGCAGCTCCGGTGCGTCTCAGCAGTTCTTC. Its protein product is CASSSGASQQFF.

Only a few counts were recorded for this clone. The chain recombines TRBV27 with TRBJ2-7, with TRBD2 matching 10 bases. Germline V CDR1 and CDR2: MNHEY, SMNVEV (reference sequence). The CDR3 covers 14 residues. V shed 5 bases, J shed 3 bases, and the junction held 4 bases outside the gene matches. The chain's CDR3 is CASSVVAGGYEQYF. The CDR3 coding sequence is TGTGCCAGCAGTGTCGTAGCGGGAGGCTACGAGCAGTACTTC.